This note documents a single T cell receptor (beta chain) sequence. What this receptor recognizes is not known. No base-level quality is on record; no much larger clone is a single base apart. This entry comes from a study of blood T cell repertoires in COVID-19 (dated by TCRdb to about 2020). With regard to the full study: The collaborator samples originated in the United States, Italy and Spain and spanned the acute and convalescent phases of COVID-19. The prospective study material was composed of cDNA or gDNA derived from T cells, B-cell-depleted T cells, or PBMCs. Sample metadata almost always included a de-identified subject ID, COVID-19 status, age in years and sex. Samples were obtained from the ongoing ImmuneRACE study (first 160 participants) and from 1,000 to 1,500 subjects provided by 6 global collaborators. Where available, HLA class I and class II types were taken from metadata supplied by the sample provider and were not determined by assay-based typing. The repertoires were made available in a free public database intended to serve as a resource for research on the immune response to SARS-CoV-2. Deeply sampled blood TCRbeta repertoires from subjects exposed to, actively infected with, or recovered from COVID-19 were included in the dataset. Broader findings and caveats from the paper: The amount of clinical and demographic metadata varied by source and participant and was provided uncurated.

TCRbeta CDR3 regions were amplified from genomic DNA by means of the immunoSEQ Assay, a bias-controlled multiplex PCR. The authors' pipeline ran thus. The number of nucleated cells in each sample was estimated by amplification of reference gene primers within the assay. To quantify the absolute abundance of each unique TCRbeta CDR3 rearrangement, sequence reads were collapsed and filtered. Productive Simpson clonality was computed per sample as the square root of Simpson's diversity index over productive rearrangements. Sourced from immuneACCESS, this table was stored by TCRdb with only in-frame sequences that have V and J called. A share of the clones is absent; for the studies checked, an unresolved V gene accounts for under half, and the remainder has no known explanation. From that table come the V and J calls and clone size; the DNA was used to work out D and trimming. This sample holds 100,000 to 120,000 clones; about 70% were observed only once. Approximately 8% of the sample rests with the top ten.

The collaborating institutions used their own protocols to collect whole blood in K2EDTA tubes. For TCRbeta analysis, collaborator samples were shipped as frozen whole blood, as isolated PBMCs, or as DNA extracted from either sample type. Trimming removed 8 bases from V and 5 bases from J; the gene matches leave 9 bases unexplained. The CDR3 runs 14 residues from the cysteine to the phenylalanine. Kept here is only the CDR3 DNA, which spans 42 bases and is read in frame from base 1. The germline V gene gives CDR1 as SGDLS and CDR2 as YYNGEE. The receptor comes from a woman aged 55-69 years with acute or convalescent COVID-19. The sample taken for sequencing was peripheral blood. In this chain, TRBV9 is recombined with TRBJ2-3; the central 9 bases match TRBD1. The CDR3 region: CASGVGQGQDTQYF. The DNA sequence is as follows: TGTGCCAGTGGGGTGGGACAGGGTCAAGATACGCAGTATTTT.